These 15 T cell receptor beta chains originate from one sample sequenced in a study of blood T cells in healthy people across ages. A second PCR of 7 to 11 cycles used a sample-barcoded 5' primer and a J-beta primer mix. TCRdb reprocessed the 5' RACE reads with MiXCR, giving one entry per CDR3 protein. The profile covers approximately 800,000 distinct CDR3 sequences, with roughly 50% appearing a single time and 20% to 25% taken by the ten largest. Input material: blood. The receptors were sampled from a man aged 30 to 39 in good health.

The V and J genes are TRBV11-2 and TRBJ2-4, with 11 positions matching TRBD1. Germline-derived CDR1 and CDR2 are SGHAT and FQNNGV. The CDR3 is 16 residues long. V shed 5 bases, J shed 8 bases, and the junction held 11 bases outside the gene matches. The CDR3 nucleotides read TGTGCCAGCAGCCTGTCCAGGGACAGGGGGAATTACATTCAGTACTTC. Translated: CASSLSRDRGNYIQYF. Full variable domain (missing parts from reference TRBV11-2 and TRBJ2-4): EAGVAQSPRYKIIEKRQSVAFWCNPISGHATLYWYQQILGQGPKLLIQFQNNGVVDDSQLPKDRFSAERLKGVDSTLKIQPAKLEDSAVYLCASSLSRDRGNYIQYFGAGTRLSVL.

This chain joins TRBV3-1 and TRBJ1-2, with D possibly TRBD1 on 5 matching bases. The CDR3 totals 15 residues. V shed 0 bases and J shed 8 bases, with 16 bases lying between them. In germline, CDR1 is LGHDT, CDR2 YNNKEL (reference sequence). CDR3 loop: CASSQDRGFHWGYTF. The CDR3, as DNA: TGTGCCAGCAGCCAAGACCGGGGCTTCCACTGGGGCTACACCTTC.

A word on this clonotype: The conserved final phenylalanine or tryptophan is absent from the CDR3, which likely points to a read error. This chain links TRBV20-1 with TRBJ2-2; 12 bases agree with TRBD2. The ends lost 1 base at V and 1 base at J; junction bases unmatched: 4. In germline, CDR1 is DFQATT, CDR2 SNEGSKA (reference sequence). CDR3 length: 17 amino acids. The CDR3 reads CSARGRLAGVNTGELFS. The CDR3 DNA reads TGCAGTGCTAGAGGTAGACTAGCGGGAGTGAACACCGGGGAGCTGTTTTCT.

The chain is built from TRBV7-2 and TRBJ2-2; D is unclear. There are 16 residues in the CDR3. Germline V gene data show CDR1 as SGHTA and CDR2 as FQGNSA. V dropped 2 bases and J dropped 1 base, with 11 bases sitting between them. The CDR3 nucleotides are TGTGCCAGCAGCTTATCTCTCACTTTGAACACCGGGGAGCTGTTTTTT. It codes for CASSLSLTLNTGELFF.

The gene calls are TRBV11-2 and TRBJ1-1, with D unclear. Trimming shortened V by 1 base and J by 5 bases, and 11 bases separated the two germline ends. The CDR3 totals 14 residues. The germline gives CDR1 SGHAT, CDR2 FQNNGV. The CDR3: CASSLVGLLTEAFF. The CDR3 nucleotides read TGTGCCAGCAGCTTAGTTGGTCTTCTGACTGAAGCTTTCTTT.

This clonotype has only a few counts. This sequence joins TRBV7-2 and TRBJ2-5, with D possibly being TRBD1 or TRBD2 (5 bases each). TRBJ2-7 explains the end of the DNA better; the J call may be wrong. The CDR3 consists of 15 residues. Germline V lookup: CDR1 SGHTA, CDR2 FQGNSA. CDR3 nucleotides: TGTGCCAGCAGCTGGGGGACCAGTTCGGTAGGCGAGCAGTACTTC. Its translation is CASSWGTSSVGEQYF.

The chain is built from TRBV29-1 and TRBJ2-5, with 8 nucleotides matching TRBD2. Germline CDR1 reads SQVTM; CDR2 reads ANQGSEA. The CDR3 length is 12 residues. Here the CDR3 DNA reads TGCGCTAGCGGGCTGTACCAAGAGACCCAGTACTTC. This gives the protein CASGLYQETQYF.

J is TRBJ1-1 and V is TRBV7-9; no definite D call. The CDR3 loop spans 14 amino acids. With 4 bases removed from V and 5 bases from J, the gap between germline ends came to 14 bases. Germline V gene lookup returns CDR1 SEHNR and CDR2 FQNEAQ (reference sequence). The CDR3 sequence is CASSSSGRGTEAFF. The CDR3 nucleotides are TGTGCCAGCAGCTCCTCCGGTCGGGGAACTGAAGCTTTCTTT.

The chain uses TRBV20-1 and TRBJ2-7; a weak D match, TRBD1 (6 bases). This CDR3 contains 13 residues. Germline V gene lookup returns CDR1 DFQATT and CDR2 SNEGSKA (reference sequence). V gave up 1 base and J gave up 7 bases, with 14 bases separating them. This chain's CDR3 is CSARGTASREQYF. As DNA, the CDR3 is TGCAGTGCTAGAGGGACAGCGTCTAGGGAGCAGTACTTC.

CDR3 residues: CAWSRSYQETQYF. In nucleotides, the CDR3 is TGTGCCTGGAGTAGGTCGTACCAAGAGACCCAGTACTTC. The chain combines TRBV30 with TRBJ2-5; no definite D call. CDR3 length equals 13 residues. CDR1 and CDR2 from the germline V gene are GTSNPN and SVGIG (reference sequence). V was cut by 2 bases and J by 0 bases, with 7 bases left in between.

Here the CDR3 DNA reads TGCGCCAGCAGCGTGGACCTAGAGGATGAGCAGTTCTTC. This gives the protein CASSVDLEDEQFF. The rearrangement links TRBV5-1 to TRBJ2-1; D call uncertain. Per the germline V gene, CDR1 is SGHRS and CDR2 is YFSETQ. V lost 4 bases to trimming and J lost 8 bases, with 13 bases between them. This CDR3 contains 13 residues. Complete variable domain (other parts from reference TRBV5-1 and TRBJ2-1): KAGVTQTPRYLIKTRGQQVTLSCSPISGHRSVSWYQQTPGQGLQFLFEYFSETQRNKGNFPGRFSGRQFSNSRSEMNVSTLELGDSALYLCASSVDLEDEQFFGPGTRLTVL.

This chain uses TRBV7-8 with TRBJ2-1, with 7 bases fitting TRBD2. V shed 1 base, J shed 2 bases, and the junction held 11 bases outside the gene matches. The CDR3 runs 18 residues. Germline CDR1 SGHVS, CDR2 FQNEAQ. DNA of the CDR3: TGTGCCAGCAGCTTAGACCCTTTAGGGGCGGGGGCCTACAATGAGCAGTTCTTC. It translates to CASSLDPLGAGAYNEQFF.

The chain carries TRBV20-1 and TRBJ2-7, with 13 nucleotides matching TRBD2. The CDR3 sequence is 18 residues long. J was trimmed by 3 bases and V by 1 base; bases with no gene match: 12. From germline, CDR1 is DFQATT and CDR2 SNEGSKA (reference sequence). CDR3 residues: CSARVLLAGGPGRYEQYF. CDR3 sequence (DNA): TGCAGTGCTAGAGTCCTACTAGCGGGAGGGCCTGGTCGCTACGAGCAGTACTTC.

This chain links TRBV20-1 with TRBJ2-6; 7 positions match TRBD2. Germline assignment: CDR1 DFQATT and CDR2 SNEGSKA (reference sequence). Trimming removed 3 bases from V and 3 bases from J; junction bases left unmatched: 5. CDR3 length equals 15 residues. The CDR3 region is CSARGGLLGANVLTF. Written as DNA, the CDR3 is TGCAGTGCTAGGGGGGGGTTACTTGGGGCCAACGTCCTGACTTTC.

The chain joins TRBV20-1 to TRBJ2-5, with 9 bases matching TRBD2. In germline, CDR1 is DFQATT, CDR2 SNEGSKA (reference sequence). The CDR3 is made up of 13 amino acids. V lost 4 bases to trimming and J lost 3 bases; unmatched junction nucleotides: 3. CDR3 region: CSATRGGEETQYF. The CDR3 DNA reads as TGCAGTGCTACTCGCGGGGGGGAAGAGACCCAGTACTTC.